The present T cell receptor (beta chain) was sequenced within a study of T cell responses to AZD1222 COVID-19 vaccine. The CDR3 length is 14 residues. Trimming removed 6 bases from V and 7 bases from J, with 16 bases in between. Germline V gene sequence: CDR1 MNHEY, CDR2 SMNVEV (reference sequence). Repertoires were generated with immunoSEQ multiplex PCR, while TCRdb's copy carries only in-frame clones and drops some. Of some 120,000 clones listed, about 86% are singletons. This chain uses TRBV27 with TRBJ1-5; D unresolved. The material sequenced was peripheral blood, taken on day 0 of AZD1222 vaccination. This TCR derives from an adult in good health. CDR3 DNA sequence: TGTGCCAGCAGAACCAACACCGGTGGGCAGCCCCAGCATTTT. Residues: CASRTNTGGQPQHF.